The present TCR beta chain was sequenced within a study of blood T cells in healthy people across ages. Alongside a J-beta primer mix, a sample-barcoded 5' primer served in a second PCR lasting roughly 7 to 12 cycles. TCRdb re-derived calls from the 5' RACE reads in MiXCR, one entry per CDR3 protein. The sample lists some 710,000 distinct CDR3 sequences, about 46% occurring once. This clonotype was found a few times. The antigen is undetermined. Broader study findings: For the donors, CMV status was unknown and possibly confounded expanded clonotype changes. Older individuals had lower TCR beta diversity per million T cells (the decline was roughly linear).

V gave up 2 bases and J gave up 4 bases, with 12 bases separating them. The CDR3 spans 14 residues. The sequencing input was blood. This TCR was sampled from a man aged 80 or over in good health. J is TRBJ2-7 and V is TRBV12-3 or TRBV12-4; D is unresolved. The CDR3 here is CASSLLNRLYEQYF. The CDR3 coding sequence is TGTGCCAGCAGTTTACTCAACAGACTTTACGAGCAGTACTTC.